These 28 T cell receptor beta chains share one sample of origin, sequenced in a study of blood T cell repertoires in COVID-19. Sequenced by immunoSEQ multiplex PCR; TCRdb stores in-frame clones only, minus some. The repertoire has hundreds of thousands of clones, roughly 86% of them found once; the top ten carry under 2%. Sequenced: peripheral blood. All receptors come from a woman aged 55-69 years who had recovered from COVID-19.

The chain uses TRBV6-6 and TRBJ1-5, with D tentatively TRBD1 (5 bases). V shed 6 bases and J shed 3 bases, with 12 bases lying between them. The CDR3 sequence is 14 residues long. The germline CDR1 and CDR2 sequences are MNHNY and SVGAGI (reference sequence). The CDR3 is CASREGVSNQPQHF. The CDR3 bases are TGTGCCAGCAGGGAAGGGGTATCCAATCAGCCCCAGCATTTT.

V and J are TRBV3-1 (or the pseudogene TRBV3-2) and TRBJ2-7; TRBD1 aligns across 10 bases. The CDR3 loop spans 13 amino acids. Unmatched junction bases numbered 4, after V lost 4 bases and J lost 7 bases. The germline V gene encodes CDR1 LGHDT and CDR2 YNNKEL (reference sequence). The DNA of the CDR3 is TGTGCCAGCAGCCCGCCGGGACAGGGGGAGCAGTACTTC. It is translated as CASSPPGQGEQYF.

This chain connects TRBV19 to TRBJ2-7; D ambiguous. The V gene's germline CDR1 is LNHDA and CDR2 SQIVND (reference sequence). CDR3 length equals 13 residues. Trimming pared 3 bases from V and 3 bases from J, leaving 9 bases between. The CDR3 region is CASSILAGYEQYF. CDR3 DNA: TGTGCCAGTAGTATTTTGGCAGGCTACGAGCAGTACTTC.

The CDR3 region has the DNA TGTGCCAGCAGCTTAGGCCAGGGTTTCACTGAAGCTTTCTTT. It encodes CASSLGQGFTEAFF. This chain connects TRBV7-9 to TRBJ1-1; TRBD1 might be the D (5 bases). Germline V CDR1 and CDR2: SEHNR, FQNEAQ (reference sequence). This CDR3 region has 14 residues. The V gene lost 1 base and the J gene lost 4 bases, with 10 bases spanning the gap. Complete variable domain (other parts from reference TRBV7-9 and TRBJ1-1): DTGVSQNPRHKITKRGQNVTFRCDPISEHNRLYWYRQTLGQGPEFLTYFQNEAQLEKSRLLSDRFSAERPKGSFSTLEIQRTEQGDSAMYLCASSLGQGFTEAFFGQGTRLTVV.

CDR3 sequence reads: CASSVGFMEVVGASNSPLHF. The CDR3 bases are TGTGCCAGCAGCGTAGGTTTTATGGAGGTCGTGGGGGCGTCTAATTCACCCCTCCACTTT. The chain has TRBV9 and TRBJ1-6; D may be TRBD1 (6 bases). This CDR3 spans 20 amino acids. V lost 0 bases, J lost 6 bases, and 25 bases lay in between. CDR1 is SGDLS and CDR2 is YYNGEE in the germline V gene.

The gene calls are TRBV5-4 and TRBJ2-3; TRBD2 aligns across 7 bases. Trimming removed 5 bases from V and 3 bases from J; junction bases left unmatched: 9. Germline-derived CDR1 and CDR2 are SGHNT and YYREEE (reference sequence). The CDR3 has 15 amino acids. The CDR3 spells CASSYGLGSTDTQYF. CDR3 sequence (DNA): TGTGCCAGCAGTTACGGACTAGGTTCAACAGATACGCAGTATTTT.

The chain couples TRBV9 to TRBJ1-4; maybe TRBD1 (6 bases). The V gene's germline CDR1 is SGDLS and CDR2 YYNGEE. The V end lost 3 bases, the J end lost 1 base, and 7 bases lay between the germline ends. The CDR3 loop spans 14 amino acids. The CDR3 nucleotides are TGTGCCAGCAGCGCACAGGGAACTAATGAAAAACTGTTTTTT. Translated: CASSAQGTNEKLFF.

This chain uses TRBV5-4 with TRBJ1-6, with TRBD1 matching over 9 bases. CDR1 is SGHNT, CDR2 YYREEE, per germline (reference sequence). The CDR3 loop spans 15 amino acids. V shed 3 bases, J shed 5 bases, and the junction held 3 bases outside the gene matches. The CDR3 sequence is CASSSDRGDNSPLHF. For the CDR3, the DNA is TGTGCCAGCAGCTCCGACAGGGGGGATAATTCACCCCTCCACTTT. The full variable domain, rest sourced from reference TRBV5-4 and TRBJ1-6, is ETGVTQSPTHLIKTRGQQVTLRCSSQSGHNTVSWYQQALGQGPQFIFQYYREEENGRGNFPPRFSGLQFPNYSSELNVNALELDDSALYLCASSSDRGDNSPLHFGNGTRLTVT.

The chain has TRBV10-3 and TRBJ2-1; 7 bases align to TRBD1. There are 14 residues in the CDR3. Germline CDR1 is ENHRY and CDR2 is SYGVKD. The J segment lost 3 bases and the V segment lost 6 bases, leaving 5 bases of the junction unmatched. CDR3 protein: CAISPGQRYNEQFF. The CDR3 nucleotides are TGTGCCATCAGCCCGGGACAGCGCTACAATGAGCAGTTCTTC.

DNA for the CDR3: TGTGCCAGCAGCTTCCGGGGACAGCCGTACAATGAGCAGTTCTTC. Translating gives CASSFRGQPYNEQFF. The chain has TRBV5-8 and TRBJ2-1; 7 bases line up with TRBD1. This CDR3 is built from 15 residues. The junction had 6 bases not matched to a gene; V was cut back by 2 bases and J by 4 bases. Per germline, CDR1 SGHTS and CDR2 YDEGEE.

This chain connects TRBV5-1 to TRBJ2-7, with D maybe TRBD1 (5 bases). The CDR3 consists of 12 residues. CDR1 SGHRS and CDR2 YFSETQ come from the germline V gene. V dropped 2 bases and J dropped 2 bases, with 5 bases sitting between them. Written as DNA, the CDR3 is TGCGCCAGCAGCTTAGGGGCCTACGAGCAGTACTTC. Its translation: CASSLGAYEQYF.

The chain uses TRBV6-5 and TRBJ1-1; TRBD1 agrees at 7 bases. V shed 5 bases, J shed 6 bases, and the junction held 9 bases outside the gene matches. From germline, CDR1 is MNHEY and CDR2 SVGAGI. CDR3 length: 14 residues. Here the CDR3 reads CASSTRGIGAEAFF. CDR3 in DNA: TGTGCCAGCAGTACCAGGGGGATCGGCGCTGAAGCTTTCTTT.

The chain links TRBV28 to TRBJ1-4; 8 nucleotides agree with TRBD1. The CDR3 spans 17 residues. The V segment lost 5 bases and the J segment 8 bases; nucleotides outside the gene matches: 16. CDR1 is MDHEN and CDR2 is SYDVKM in the germline V gene. This CDR3 is CASSRNPTGVEIEKLFF. Here the CDR3 DNA reads TGTGCCAGCAGTCGAAATCCGACAGGGGTTGAAATCGAAAAACTGTTTTTT.

This chain connects TRBV18 to TRBJ1-4; D is uncertain. Germline assignment: CDR1 KGHSH and CDR2 LQKENI. With 0 bases removed from V and 6 bases from J, the gap between germline ends came to 17 bases. The CDR3 has 17 amino acids. The CDR3 sequence is CASSPPGSGRGYEKLFF. The CDR3 bases are TGTGCCAGCTCACCACCGGGGTCTGGCAGAGGGTATGAAAAACTGTTTTTT.

The chain employs TRBV4-1 and TRBJ2-7, with D perhaps matching TRBD2 (6 bases). V was cut by 3 bases and J by 3 bases, with 9 bases left in between. This CDR3 is built from 13 residues. In germline, CDR1 is MGHRA, CDR2 YSYEKL. The CDR3 DNA reads TGCGCCAGCAGCCACGGGACTTACTACGAGCAGTACTTC. Protein: CASSHGTYYEQYF.

The V gene is TRBV12-3 or TRBV12-4, the J gene TRBJ2-6; D not resolved. The CDR3 is 13 residues long. V lost 9 bases and J lost 0, with 6 bases in between. DNA for the CDR3: TGTGCCAGTCAGGCCTCTGGGGCCAACGTCCTGACTTTC. Protein product: CASQASGANVLTF.

This chain joins TRBV6-5 and TRBJ2-7; possibly TRBD1 for D (6 bases). Trimming shortened V by 7 bases and J by 3 bases, and 19 bases separated the two germline ends. The germline CDR1 and CDR2 sequences are MNHEY and SVGAGI. This CDR3 is built from 15 residues. In nucleotides, the CDR3 is TGTGCCAGCACCCCGGACCAGGGGAGTTTCTACGAGCAGTACTTC. It translates to CASTPDQGSFYEQYF.

This clone has only one observation. The J gene is TRBJ1-3, the V gene TRBV7-8; weak D call: TRBD1 (5 bases). CDR1 is SGHVS, CDR2 FQNEAQ, per germline. The CDR3 extends over 15 amino acids. V was shortened by 5 bases and J by 2 bases, with 13 bases between the two germline ends. CDR3 bases: TGTGCCAGCAGCCTTAGAACCAGGGCTGGAAACACCATATATTTT. As protein: CASSLRTRAGNTIYF.

The gene calls are TRBV5-1 and TRBJ2-2; TRBD1 matches 9 bases. Germline V CDR1 and CDR2: SGHRS, YFSETQ. CDR3 length: 16 residues. V was clipped by 0 bases and J by 7 bases; unmatched bases: 7. The CDR3 nucleotides read TGCGCCAGCAGCTTGGCCGCACAGGGGGCGAGCGGGGAGCTGTTTTTT. Translation gives CASSLAAQGASGELFF.

The chain joins TRBV11-1 to TRBJ1-1, with TRBD1 matching over 9 bases. With V trimmed by 4 bases and J by 6 bases, 12 bases remained unmatched. CDR3 length: 16 residues. Germline lookup yields CDR1 SGHAT and CDR2 FQDESV (reference sequence). The CDR3 is CASSSRGGTGISEAFF. The CDR3 region has the DNA TGTGCCAGCAGCTCAAGAGGGGGGACAGGGATTTCTGAAGCTTTCTTT.

The chain joins TRBV11-2 to TRBJ2-4, with TRBD2 identical over 8 bases. The CDR3 length is 15 residues. The J segment lost 6 bases and the V segment lost 4 bases, leaving 8 bases of the junction unmatched. Per germline, CDR1 SGHAT and CDR2 FQNNGV. In DNA form, the CDR3 reads TGTGCCAGCAGCTCCTTACGGGGGGGCCTAAACATTCAGTACTTC. Its protein is CASSSLRGGLNIQYF.

V is TRBV29-1 and J is TRBJ2-3; 9 nucleotides agree with TRBD2. Germline V gene lookup returns CDR1 SQVTM and CDR2 ANQGSEA. The J segment lost 4 bases and the V segment lost 6 bases, leaving 5 bases of the junction unmatched. The CDR3 totals 13 residues. CDR3 coding DNA: TGCAGCGTGCGGGGGGGCCGAGCAGATACGCAGTATTTT. It encodes CSVRGGRADTQYF.

The gene calls are TRBV7-9 and TRBJ1-2; 9 nucleotides match TRBD1. The CDR3 is made up of 18 amino acids. Germline V gene sequence: CDR1 SEHNR, CDR2 FQNEAQ (reference sequence). After removal of 7 bases from V and 6 bases from J, the junction contained 21 bases not matched to a gene. The CDR3 loop is CASTQFRDRADRSDGYTF. Written as DNA, the CDR3 is TGTGCCAGCACGCAATTCCGGGACAGGGCGGACAGAAGTGATGGCTACACCTTC.

The gene calls are TRBV18 and TRBJ2-4, with D possibly being TRBD2 (6 bases). The germline CDR1 and CDR2 sequences are KGHSH and LQKENI. The CDR3 covers 18 residues. The V and J ends lost 4 bases and 1 base respectively, with 20 bases between them. The CDR3 bases are TGTGCCAGCTCACGGGGGGTGACGGATTCGCTGGCCAAAAACATTCAGTACTTC. This translates into CASSRGVTDSLAKNIQYF.

V usage is TRBV5-1 and J usage is TRBJ2-5; tentative D call: TRBD1 (5 bases). The CDR3 spans 16 residues. Trimming removed 0 bases from V and 5 bases from J, with 17 bases in between. Germline V gene data show CDR1 as SGHRS and CDR2 as YFSETQ. The CDR3 nucleotides read TGCGCCAGCAGCTTGGAGGCCACCCAACCAGGGGAGACCCAGTACTTC. Translated, it gives CASSLEATQPGETQYF.

The J gene is TRBJ1-2, the V gene TRBV10-3, with D possibly matching TRBD1 (5 bases). This CDR3 is built from 15 residues. V lost 3 bases and J lost 7, with 18 bases in between. The germline gives CDR1 ENHRY, CDR2 SYGVKD. As DNA, the CDR3 is TGTGCCATCAGTGACCTTTCCTGGTCGGGGGGTGGCTACACCTTC. Encoded protein: CAISDLSWSGGGYTF.

V usage is TRBV9 and J usage is TRBJ2-6; a weak D match, TRBD1 (5 bases). Germline CDR1 SGDLS, CDR2 YYNGEE. CDR3 size: 15 residues. Trimming removed 6 bases from V and 1 base from J, with 11 bases in between. This CDR3 reads CASTDRFSGANVLTF. The CDR3 DNA is TGTGCCAGCACCGACAGATTTTCTGGGGCCAACGTCCTGACTTTC.

The genes are TRBV6-6 and TRBJ2-7, with a possible D match to TRBD2 (5 bases). V was trimmed by 0 bases and J by 4 bases, leaving 7 bases between them. Germline CDR1 reads MNHNY; CDR2 reads SVGAGI (reference sequence). The CDR3 has 13 amino acids. CDR3: CASSYSRVYEQYF. The CDR3 nucleotides are TGTGCCAGCAGTTACTCGAGGGTTTACGAGCAGTACTTC.